The clone carrying this TCR beta chain occurred many times. Arm-PCR of CDR3 regions and iRepertoire HTBI primers were the basis on which TCR beta libraries were built. Authors' data handling: Among the samples, 60 to 65 TRBV and 13 to 15 TRBJ segments were identified. TCRdb re-called the multiplex PCR reads with MiXCR, one entry per CDR3 protein. For this entry, the V and J calls and clone size follow TCRdb and not the study's own pipeline. The sample has 300,000 to 400,000 distinct CDR3 sequences, about 16% seen once. This specimen belongs to a study of regulatory T cells in long-lasting Graves disease. The time point was: newly diagnosed GD, antithyroid drugs for less than 3 months. The TCR library used RNA extracted from PBMCs. An endocrinology unit in Xi'an, China, supplied the patients. The CDR3 covers 14 residues. Germline V gene lookup returns CDR1 GTSNPN and CDR2 SVGIG (reference sequence). V was clipped by 2 bases and J by 6 bases, with 13 bases between them.

This sequence was found in a female donor with Graves disease. The rearrangement links TRBV30 to TRBJ1-4; D is undetermined. The source material was peripheral blood mononuclear cells (PBMCs), sampled at new diagnosis, from a patient treated with antithyroid drugs. The CDR3 nucleotides read TGTGCCTGGAGTTGGGCGACTCCATATGAAAAACTGTTTTTT. Protein product: CAWSWATPYEKLFF.